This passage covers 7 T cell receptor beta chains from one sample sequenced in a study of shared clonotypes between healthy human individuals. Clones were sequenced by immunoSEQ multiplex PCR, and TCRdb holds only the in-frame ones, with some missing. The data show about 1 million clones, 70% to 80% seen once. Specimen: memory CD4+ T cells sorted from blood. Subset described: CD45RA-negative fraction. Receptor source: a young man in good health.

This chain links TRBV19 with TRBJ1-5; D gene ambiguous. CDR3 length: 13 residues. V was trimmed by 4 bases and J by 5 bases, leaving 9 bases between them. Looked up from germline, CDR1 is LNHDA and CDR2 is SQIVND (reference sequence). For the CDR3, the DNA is TGTGCCAGTAGTAACATTAGGGATCAGCCCCAGCATTTT. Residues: CASSNIRDQPQHF.

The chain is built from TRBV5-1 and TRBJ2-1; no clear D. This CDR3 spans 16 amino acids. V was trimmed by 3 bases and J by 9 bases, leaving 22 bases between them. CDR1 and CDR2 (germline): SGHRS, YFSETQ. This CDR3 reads CASSSLWGGTIGEQFF. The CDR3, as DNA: TGCGCCAGCAGCTCCCTTTGGGGTGGCACAATTGGTGAGCAGTTCTTC.

The DNA for the CDR3 is TGTGCCAGCAGTTTAAACTCTCCAGGGCCCCAGCATTTT. Protein product: CASSLNSPGPQHF. The chain employs TRBV27 and TRBJ1-5; the D is unclear. From germline, CDR1 is MNHEY and CDR2 SMNVEV (reference sequence). V was shortened by 2 bases and J by 9 bases, with 11 bases between the two germline ends. The CDR3 loop spans 13 amino acids.

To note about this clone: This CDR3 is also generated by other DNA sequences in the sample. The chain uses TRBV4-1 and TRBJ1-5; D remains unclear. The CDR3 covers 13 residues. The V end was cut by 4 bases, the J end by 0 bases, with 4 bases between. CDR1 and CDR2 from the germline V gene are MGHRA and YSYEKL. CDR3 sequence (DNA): TGCGCCAGCAGCCGAGATAGCAATCAGCCCCAGCATTTT. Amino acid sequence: CASSRDSNQPQHF.

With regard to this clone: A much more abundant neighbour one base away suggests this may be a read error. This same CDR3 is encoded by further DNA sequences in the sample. The CDR3 DNA sequence: TGTGCCAGCAGCTCGTATGACAGGGGCGGTTCCGGGGAGCTGTTTTTT. It is translated as CASSSYDRGGSGELFF. This chain joins TRBV5-6 and TRBJ2-2; 8 bases line up with TRBD1. Germline V lookup: CDR1 SGHDT, CDR2 YYEEEE. This CDR3 is built from 16 residues. Trimming removed 3 bases from V and 6 bases from J; junction bases left unmatched: 10.

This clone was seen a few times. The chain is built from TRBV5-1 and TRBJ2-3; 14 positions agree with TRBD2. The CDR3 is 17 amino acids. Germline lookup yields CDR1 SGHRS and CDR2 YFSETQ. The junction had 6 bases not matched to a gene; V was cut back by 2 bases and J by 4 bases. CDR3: CASSLLGLAGGSDTQYF. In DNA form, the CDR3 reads TGCGCCAGCAGCTTACTAGGACTAGCGGGAGGATCAGATACGCAGTATTTT.

DNA of the CDR3: TGTGCCACCAGCGTGAGACGGTTGAACACTGAAGCTTTCTTT. Residues: CATSVRRLNTEAFF. V gene TRBV15 combines with J gene TRBJ1-1; D gene ambiguous. The CDR3 runs to 14 residues. Germline CDR1 is LNHNV and CDR2 is YYDKDF (reference sequence). V lost 5 bases, J lost 0 bases, and 10 bases lay in between.